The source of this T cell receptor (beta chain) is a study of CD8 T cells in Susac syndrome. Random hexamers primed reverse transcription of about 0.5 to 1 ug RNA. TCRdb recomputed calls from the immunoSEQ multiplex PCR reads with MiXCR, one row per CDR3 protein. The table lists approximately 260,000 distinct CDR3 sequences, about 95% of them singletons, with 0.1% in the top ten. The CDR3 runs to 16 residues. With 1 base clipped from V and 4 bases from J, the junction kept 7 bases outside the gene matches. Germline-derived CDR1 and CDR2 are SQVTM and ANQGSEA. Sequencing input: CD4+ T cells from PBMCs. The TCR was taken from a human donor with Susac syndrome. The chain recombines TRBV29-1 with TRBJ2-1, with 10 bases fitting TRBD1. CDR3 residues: CSVEARDRGLYNEQFF. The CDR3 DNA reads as TGCAGCGTTGAAGCCCGGGACAGGGGTCTTTACAATGAGCAGTTCTTC.